Presented here are 32 T cell receptor beta chains from one specimen sequenced in a study of T cell repertoires in cytomegalovirus infection. Their cognate antigens are unknown. Each CDR3 protein gets one entry after TCRdb re-called the reads with MiXCR. Found here are hundreds of thousands of distinct CDR3 sequences, about 33% of them singletons; the top ten hold 15% to 20%. This specimen was cultured PBMCs, taken from culture after CMV antigen stimulation. The receptors were sampled from a human donor in good health (CMV status not recorded). Some clones in this sample may be carry-over from other donors' samples.

V gene TRBV5-1 combines with J gene TRBJ2-4; D gene unclear. V lost 0 bases and J lost 0, with 16 bases in between. This CDR3 contains 18 residues. Germline-derived CDR1 and CDR2 are SGHRS and YFSETQ. The CDR3 coding sequence is TGCGCCAGCAGCTTGGCCTCCTCAGAGTACGTAGCCAAAAACATTCAGTACTTC. Translated: CASSLASSEYVAKNIQYF.

The rearrangement uses TRBV18 and TRBJ2-3; 7 bases are a match to TRBD1. The length of the CDR3 is 14 residues. Trimming at V came to 8 bases and at J to 2 bases, leaving 7 bases not matched to a gene. CDR1 KGHSH and CDR2 LQKENI come from the germline V gene. The CDR3 bases are TGTGCCAGCACCCAGACAGGGTTCACAGATACGCAGTATTTT. Its translation: CASTQTGFTDTQYF. The full variable domain, rest sourced from reference TRBV18 and TRBJ2-3, is NAGVMQNPRHLVRRRGQEARLRCSPMKGHSHVYWYRQLPEEGLKFMVYLQKENIIDESGMPKERFSAEFPKEGPSILRIQQVVRGDSAAYFCASTQTGFTDTQYFGPGTRLTVL.

The chain is built from TRBV11-2 and TRBJ2-5, with D hard to call. CDR3 length equals 13 residues. Germline V gives CDR1 SGHAT, CDR2 FQNNGV. V was cut by 4 bases and J by 7 bases, with 13 bases left in between. CDR3 bases: TGTGCCAGCAGCTCGGGCCAAATAGGGACCCAGTACTTC. It is translated as CASSSGQIGTQYF.

This clonotype was observed a few times. This chain connects TRBV7-9 to TRBJ1-1, with D uncertain. This CDR3 has 14 amino acids. V gave up 1 base and J gave up 5 bases, with 11 bases separating them. Germline CDR1 reads SEHNR; CDR2 reads FQNEAQ (reference sequence). The DNA of the CDR3 is TGTGCCAGCAGCTTAGTGGGCCAGCAAACTGAAGCTTTCTTT. Encoded protein: CASSLVGQQTEAFF. Variable domain in full (rest from reference TRBV7-9 and TRBJ1-1): DTGVSQNPRHKITKRGQNVTFRCDPISEHNRLYWYRQTLGQGPEFLTYFQNEAQLEKSRLLSDRFSAERPKGSFSTLEIQRTEQGDSAMYLCASSLVGQQTEAFFGQGTRLTVV.

This clonotype was detected many times. This sequence joins TRBV7-6 and TRBJ2-3, with D possibly being TRBD2 (5 bases). The V and J ends lost 2 bases and 5 bases respectively, with 17 bases between them. Germline V lookup: CDR1 SGHVS, CDR2 FNYEAQ. The CDR3 consists of 16 residues. Written as DNA, the CDR3 is TGTGCCAGCAGCTTACTAGCCACTGAACTAAAAGATACGCAGTATTTT. It is translated as CASSLLATELKDTQYF. Filled out from reference TRBV7-6 and TRBJ2-3, the complete variable domain reads GAGVSQSPRYKVTKRGQDVALRCDPISGHVSLYWYRQALGQGPEFLTYFNYEAQQDKSGLPNDRFSAERPEGSISTLTIQRTEQRDSAMYRCASSLLATELKDTQYFGPGTRLTVL.

The chain employs TRBV20-1 and TRBJ2-1, with 10 bases fitting TRBD2. Trimming removed 1 base from V and 0 bases from J; junction bases left unmatched: 6. This CDR3 contains 17 residues. Germline-derived CDR1 and CDR2 are DFQATT and SNEGSKA (reference sequence). This CDR3 is CSARGLAGDSSYNEQFF. CDR3 bases: TGCAGTGCTAGAGGGCTAGCGGGGGATAGCTCCTACAATGAGCAGTTCTTC.

The chain has TRBV6-5 and TRBJ2-5; 8 bases match TRBD2. The V gene's germline CDR1 is MNHEY and CDR2 SVGAGI. This CDR3 has 16 amino acids. V shed 6 bases and J 3 bases; nucleotides not matched to a gene: 12. CDR3 amino acids: CASSSAPGLGEETQYF. DNA of the CDR3: TGTGCCAGCAGCTCCGCTCCGGGACTAGGGGAAGAGACCCAGTACTTC.

V gene TRBV6-2 or TRBV6-3 combines with J gene TRBJ1-1, with D tentatively TRBD1 (5 bases). The CDR3 sequence is 11 residues long. Between the trimmed V and J ends, which lost 5 bases and 7 bases, there was a span of 8 bases. Per germline, CDR1 MNHEY and CDR2 SVGEGT. The CDR3 DNA follows: TGTGCCAGCAGTCAGGGAATTGAAGCTTTCTTT. It specifies CASSQGIEAFF.

This clonotype has at least ten counts. This rearrangement joins TRBV7-2 to TRBJ2-1; no reliable D call. The CDR3 is made up of 14 amino acids. Germline CDR1 is SGHTA and CDR2 is FQGNSA. V was clipped by 1 base and J by 5 bases, with 9 bases between them. The CDR3 coding sequence is TGTGCCAGCAGCTTAGTGGGTTGGGACAATGAGCAGTTCTTC. It is translated as CASSLVGWDNEQFF.

This clonotype was seen a few times. V and J are TRBV6-5 and TRBJ2-2, with 7 bases identical to TRBD1. Germline CDR1 MNHEY, CDR2 SVGAGI. The V gene end was trimmed by 8 bases and the J gene end by 3 bases; junction bases not matched to a gene: 6. This CDR3 has 14 residues. The CDR3 coding sequence is TGTGCCAGCTCCCGAGGGGGCTACACCGGGGAGCTGTTTTTT. It is translated as CASSRGGYTGELFF.

This clonotype was found a few times. V is TRBV7-9 and J is TRBJ2-1, with TRBD1 as a possible D gene (5 bases). The CDR3 is 14 residues long. Trimming removed 5 bases from V and 3 bases from J, with 11 bases in between. Germline loops: CDR1 SEHNR, CDR2 FQNEAQ (reference sequence). CDR3 sequence reads: CASSRARGYNEQFF. The CDR3, as DNA: TGTGCCAGCAGCCGAGCTAGGGGCTACAATGAGCAGTTCTTC. The entire variable domain, with the rest obtained from reference TRBV7-9 and TRBJ2-1, is as follows: DTGVSQNPRHKITKRGQNVTFRCDPISEHNRLYWYRQTLGQGPEFLTYFQNEAQLEKSRLLSDRFSAERPKGSFSTLEIQRTEQGDSAMYLCASSRARGYNEQFFGPGTRLTVL.

The rearrangement links TRBV6-2 or TRBV6-3 to TRBJ2-7, with D hard to call. CDR1 MNHEY and CDR2 SVGEGT come from the germline V gene. With 6 bases removed from V and 0 bases from J, the gap between germline ends came to 12 bases. The CDR3 runs to 14 residues. The CDR3 sequence: CASRRTGFSYEQYF. For the CDR3, the DNA is TGTGCCAGCAGGAGGACGGGTTTCTCCTACGAGCAGTACTTC.

This clonotype was found a few times. The chain combines TRBV7-2 with TRBJ2-1; D may be TRBD2 (5 bases). This CDR3 comprises 13 residues. Trimming pared 8 bases from V and 7 bases from J, leaving 15 bases between. Germline-derived CDR1 and CDR2 are SGHTA and FQGNSA. The CDR3 spells CASEKRDGNEQFF. The CDR3 DNA reads TGTGCCAGCGAGAAACGGGATGGGAATGAGCAGTTCTTC.

This chain's CDR3 is CASSEIGGNTEAFF. CDR3 nucleotides: TGTGCCAGCAGTGAAATAGGGGGAAACACTGAAGCTTTCTTT. The V gene is TRBV6-1, the J gene TRBJ1-1, with D possibly matching TRBD1 (6 bases). Trimming stripped 2 bases from V and 2 bases from J, with 9 bases between. There are 14 residues in the CDR3. The germline V gene has CDR1 MNHNS and CDR2 SASEGT.

This clonotype was observed many times. V gene TRBV7-2 combines with J gene TRBJ1-6, with D unclear. Looked up from germline, CDR1 is SGHTA and CDR2 is FQGNSA. V lost 6 bases and J 5 bases, leaving 17 bases between the germline ends. The CDR3 totals 16 residues. The CDR3 nucleotides read TGTGCCAGCAGTCCTCAGACCGGACTACATAATTCACCCCTCCACTTT. Encoded protein: CASSPQTGLHNSPLHF.

The chain uses TRBV6-5 and TRBJ1-1; D is unresolved. V was clipped by 6 bases and J by 1 base, with 15 bases between them. The CDR3 length is 15 residues. Germline CDR1 MNHEY, CDR2 SVGAGI. The CDR3 protein is CASSFSWRKNTEAFF. The CDR3 DNA follows: TGTGCCAGCAGCTTTTCTTGGCGGAAGAACACTGAAGCTTTCTTT.

This chain uses TRBV28 with TRBJ2-1, with TRBD2 identical over 14 bases. The germline gives CDR1 MDHEN, CDR2 SYDVKM. With V trimmed by 3 bases and J by 8 bases, 3 bases remained unmatched. The CDR3 has 15 residues. CDR3 protein: CASSFGTSGSDEQFF. The CDR3 DNA is TGTGCCAGCAGTTTCGGGACTAGCGGGAGCGATGAGCAGTTCTTC.

The chain is built from TRBV7-9 and TRBJ1-1, with TRBD1 as a possible D gene (6 bases). CDR1 is SEHNR and CDR2 is FQNEAQ in the germline V gene (reference sequence). Trimming cost V 7 bases and J 0 bases, with 18 bases left between them. The CDR3 contains 16 residues. This CDR3 is CASNLVGGHMNTEAFF. The CDR3 DNA follows: TGTGCCAGCAACTTGGTCGGGGGCCACATGAACACTGAAGCTTTCTTT.

The chain is built from TRBV12-3 or TRBV12-4 and TRBJ1-4; weak D call: TRBD1 (5 bases). The CDR3 spans 15 residues. V was cut by 5 bases and J by 5 bases, with 15 bases left in between. The CDR3 bases are TGTGCCAGCAGTCCAAACCGGGGGGGGAATGAAAAACTGTTTTTT. It translates to CASSPNRGGNEKLFF.

The chain couples TRBV12-3 or TRBV12-4 to TRBJ1-5; D perhaps matches TRBD1 (5 bases). V lost 2 bases and J lost 6, with 11 bases in between. This CDR3 contains 14 residues. The CDR3 is CASSLRRDGQPQHF. The CDR3, as DNA: TGTGCCAGCAGTTTACGCAGGGACGGTCAGCCCCAGCATTTT.

This clonotype was counted only a few times. The V and J genes are TRBV2 and TRBJ2-3; D is possibly TRBD1 or TRBD2 (5 bases each). The CDR3 is 14 residues long. Deletions cut 10 bases from V and 0 bases from J, with 14 bases between. Germline lookup yields CDR1 SNHLY and CDR2 FYNNEI. CDR3 residues: CATKGDGSTDTQYF. The DNA for the CDR3 is TGTGCCACAAAAGGGGACGGAAGCACAGATACGCAGTATTTT.

There are a few counts of this clonotype. V usage is TRBV7-8 and J usage is TRBJ2-5; 12 nucleotides line up with TRBD2. Germline V gene lookup returns CDR1 SGHVS and CDR2 FQNEAQ. Trimming took 5 bases from V and 3 from J; bases not matched to a gene: 4. There are 15 residues in the CDR3. The CDR3 DNA reads as TGTGCCAGCAGCGTACTAGCGGGGGGAAAAGAGACCCAGTACTTC. Residues: CASSVLAGGKETQYF.

A few counts support this clonotype. The J gene is TRBJ1-2, the V gene TRBV6-5; a possible D gene is TRBD1 (5 bases). In germline, CDR1 is MNHEY, CDR2 SVGAGI. This CDR3 contains 14 residues. V was cut by 2 bases and J by 2 bases, with 9 bases left in between. In DNA, the CDR3 is TGTGCCAGCAGTTACGGTGGGACGAACTATGGCTACACCTTC. It translates to CASSYGGTNYGYTF.

The gene calls are TRBV2 and TRBJ1-5; the D is unclear. Trimming took off 10 bases at V and 11 bases at J, with 15 bases between the two ends. The CDR3 consists of 11 residues. The germline V gene encodes CDR1 SNHLY and CDR2 FYNNEI. This CDR3 reads CATARFGSQHF. CDR3 bases: TGTGCCACCGCAAGATTTGGGTCCCAGCATTTT.

The chain couples TRBV6-6 to TRBJ2-1, with 7 bases lining up with TRBD2. Trimming at V came to 2 bases and at J to 7 bases, leaving 8 bases not matched to a gene. Looked up from germline, CDR1 is MNHNY and CDR2 is SVGAGI (reference sequence). This CDR3 has 15 residues. The CDR3 DNA is TGTGCCAGCAGTTACCTTCTATACGGGAGGAATGAGCAGTTCTTC. Its protein is CASSYLLYGRNEQFF.

Turning to this clonotype: At one boundary the junction diverges from the germline segment, which might be a read error. The chain is built from TRBV2 and TRBJ2-2, with 9 positions matching TRBD1. Germline V gene lookup returns CDR1 SNHLY and CDR2 FYNNEI. The CDR3 has 15 residues. The CDR3 protein is CASSKDRGSAGELFF. The CDR3 DNA is TGTGCCAGCAGTAAAGACAGGGGGTCCGCCGGGGAGCTGTTCTTT.

CDR3 in DNA: TGTGCCAGCAGTTTAGAGGGGCGCTCCTACAATGAGCAGTTCTTC. It is translated as CASSLEGRSYNEQFF. V gene TRBV12-3 or TRBV12-4 combines with J gene TRBJ2-1, with D perhaps matching TRBD1 (5 bases). The CDR3 sequence is 15 residues long. V was shortened by 1 base and J by 0 bases, with 7 bases between the two germline ends.

The chain carries TRBV19 and TRBJ2-7, with D hard to call. The V and J ends lost 5 bases and 6 bases respectively, with 11 bases between them. Germline values: CDR1 LNHDA, CDR2 SQIVND (reference sequence). CDR3 length equals 12 residues. Here the CDR3 reads CASSPASGEQYF. In DNA form, the CDR3 reads TGTGCCAGTAGTCCGGCGTCTGGCGAGCAGTACTTC.

This clonotype was observed a few times. V is TRBV6-1 and J is TRBJ1-2; 7 nucleotides match TRBD1. The junction had 2 bases not matched to a gene; V was cut back by 6 bases and J by 4 bases. The germline V gene has CDR1 MNHNS and CDR2 SASEGT. The length of the CDR3 is 12 residues. The CDR3 protein is CASRRTGYGYTF. CDR3 sequence (DNA): TGTGCCAGCAGGCGGACAGGCTATGGCTACACCTTC.

This clonotype occurred many times. V gene TRBV7-2 combines with J gene TRBJ2-1; the D gene is possibly TRBD2 (7 bases). The CDR3 totals 17 residues. Per germline, CDR1 SGHTA and CDR2 FQGNSA. V lost 2 bases and J lost 0, with 14 bases in between. The CDR3 here is CASSLTGGIISYNEQFF. The CDR3 region has the DNA TGTGCCAGCAGCTTAACGGGGGGCATAATCTCCTACAATGAGCAGTTCTTC.

This sequence joins TRBV12-3 or TRBV12-4 and TRBJ1-5; TRBD1 might be the D (6 bases). V lost 7 bases to trimming and J lost 7 bases, with 17 bases between them. The CDR3 runs to 14 residues. The CDR3 nucleotides read TGTGCCAGCACCCTGGGGGGGGCCAGACAGCCCCAGCATTTT. The encoded protein is CASTLGGARQPQHF.

The J gene is TRBJ1-4, the V gene TRBV3-1; D not resolved. The CDR3 has 15 amino acids. The germline gives CDR1 LGHDT, CDR2 YNNKEL (reference sequence). V lost 0 bases, J lost 5 bases, and 10 bases lay in between. The DNA for the CDR3 is TGTGCCAGCAGCCAAGATCTAAAGGGAAATGAAAAACTGTTTTTT. Amino acid sequence: CASSQDLKGNEKLFF.